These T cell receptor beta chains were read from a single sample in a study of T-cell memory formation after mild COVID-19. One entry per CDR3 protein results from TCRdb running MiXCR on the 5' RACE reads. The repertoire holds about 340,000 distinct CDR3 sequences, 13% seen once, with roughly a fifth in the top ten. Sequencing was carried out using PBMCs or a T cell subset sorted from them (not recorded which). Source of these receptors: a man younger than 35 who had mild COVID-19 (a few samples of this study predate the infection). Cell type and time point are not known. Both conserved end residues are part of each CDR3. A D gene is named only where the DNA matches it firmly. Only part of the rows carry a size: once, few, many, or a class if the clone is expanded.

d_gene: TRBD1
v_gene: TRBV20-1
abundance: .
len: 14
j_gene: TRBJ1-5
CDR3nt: TGCAGTGCTCCGCAGGGACAGCACAATCAGCCCCAGCATTTT
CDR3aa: CSAPQGQHNQPQHF

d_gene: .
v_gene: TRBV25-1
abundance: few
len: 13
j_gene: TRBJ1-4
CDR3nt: TGTGCCAGCCGCCGGGGCCCTAATGAAAAACTGTTTTTT
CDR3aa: CASRRGPNEKLFF

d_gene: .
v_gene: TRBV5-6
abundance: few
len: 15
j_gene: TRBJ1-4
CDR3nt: TGTGCCAGCAGCGGATCAGGGCTCGCGAATGAAAAACTGTTTTTT
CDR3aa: CASSGSGLANEKLFF

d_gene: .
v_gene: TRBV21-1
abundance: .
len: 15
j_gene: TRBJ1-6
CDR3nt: TGTGCCAGCAGCAAAGTAACGGGTTGGAATTCACCCCTCCACTTT
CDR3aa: CASSKVTGWNSPLHF

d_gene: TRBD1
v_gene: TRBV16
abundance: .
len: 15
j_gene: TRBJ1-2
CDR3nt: TGTGCCAGCGTGAAGAGGACAGGGATGAACTATGGCTACACCTTC
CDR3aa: CASVKRTGMNYGYTF

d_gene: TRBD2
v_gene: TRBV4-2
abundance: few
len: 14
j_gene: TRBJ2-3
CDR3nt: TGTGCCAGCAGTCTCTGGGGGGGTGGGAATACGCAGTATTTT
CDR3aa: CASSLWGGGNTQYF

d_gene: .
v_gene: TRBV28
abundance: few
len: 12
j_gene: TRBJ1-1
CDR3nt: TGTGCCAGCAAAATTCCCCAGCGGGCAGCTTTCTTT
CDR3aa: CASKIPQRAAFF

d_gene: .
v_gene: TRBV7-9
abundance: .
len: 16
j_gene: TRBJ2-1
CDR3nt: TGTGCCAGCAGCTTCTTGGGGGCTGGGTCTCACAATGAGCAGTTCTTC
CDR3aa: CASSFLGAGSHNEQFF

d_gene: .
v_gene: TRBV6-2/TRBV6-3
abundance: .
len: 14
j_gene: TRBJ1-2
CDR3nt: TGTGCCAGCAGCCGGACAGACGCCAACTATGGCTACACCTTC
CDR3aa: CASSRTDANYGYTF

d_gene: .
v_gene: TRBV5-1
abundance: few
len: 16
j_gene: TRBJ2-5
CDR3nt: TGCGCCAGCAGCTTGGCTCCAGCGGGCCCGTCGGGGACCCAGTACTTC
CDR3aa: CASSLAPAGPSGTQYF

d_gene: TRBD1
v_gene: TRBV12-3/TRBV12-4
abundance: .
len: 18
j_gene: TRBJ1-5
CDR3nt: TGTGCCAGCAGTTTGGGCAGGGGGCCGTCATTTAGCAATCAGCCCCAGCATTTT
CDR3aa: CASSLGRGPSFSNQPQHF

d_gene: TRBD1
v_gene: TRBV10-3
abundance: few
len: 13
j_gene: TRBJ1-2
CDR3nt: TGTGCCATCAGTGGCGGACAGGGCGATGGCTACACCTTC
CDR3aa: CAISGGQGDGYTF

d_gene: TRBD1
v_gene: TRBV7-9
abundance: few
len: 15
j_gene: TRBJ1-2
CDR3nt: TGTGCCAGCAGTGGGACAGGATCCTTGGGAGGTGGCTACACCTTC
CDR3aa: CASSGTGSLGGGYTF

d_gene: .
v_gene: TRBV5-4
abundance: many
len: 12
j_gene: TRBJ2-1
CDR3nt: TGTGCCAGCAGCCGGGCGGTCCATGAGCAGTTCTTC
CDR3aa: CASSRAVHEQFF

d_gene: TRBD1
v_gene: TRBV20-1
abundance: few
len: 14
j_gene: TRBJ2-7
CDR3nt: TGCAGTGCTAGAGACGGGACAGGGGGACGCGAGCAGTACTTC
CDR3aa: CSARDGTGGREQYF

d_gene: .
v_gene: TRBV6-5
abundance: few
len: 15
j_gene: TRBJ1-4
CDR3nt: TGTGCCAGCAGTTACTCGACGTACATCAGAGAAAAACTGTTTTTT
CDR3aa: CASSYSTYIREKLFF

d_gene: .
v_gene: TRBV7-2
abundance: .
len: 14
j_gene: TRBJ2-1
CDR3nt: TGTGCCAGCAGCTTAAGGGGGGCCGGAGATGAGCAGTTCTTC
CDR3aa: CASSLRGAGDEQFF

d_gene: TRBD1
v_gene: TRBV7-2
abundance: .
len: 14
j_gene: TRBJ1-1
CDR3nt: TGTGCCAGCAGCTCCTCACAGGGGTCCACTGAAGCTTTCTTT
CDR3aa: CASSSSQGSTEAFF

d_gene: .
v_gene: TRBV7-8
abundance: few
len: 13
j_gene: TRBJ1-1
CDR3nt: TGTGCCAGCAGCTTCTTGGACACCATTGAAGCTTTCTTT
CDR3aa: CASSFLDTIEAFF

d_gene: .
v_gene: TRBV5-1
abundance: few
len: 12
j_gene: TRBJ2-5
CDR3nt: TGCGCCAGCAGCTTGCCCCTGGAGACCCAGTACTTC
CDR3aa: CASSLPLETQYF

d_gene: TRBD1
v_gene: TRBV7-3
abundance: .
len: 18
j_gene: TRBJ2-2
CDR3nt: TGTGCCAGCAGCCCCATAGGACAGGCGTCGGTTTACACCGGGGAGCTGTTTTTT
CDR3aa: CASSPIGQASVYTGELFF

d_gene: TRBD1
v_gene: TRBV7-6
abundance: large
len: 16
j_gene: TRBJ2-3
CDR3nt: TGTGCCAGCAGCTTAGAAGGGGACAGGGGTTCAGATACGCAGTATTTT
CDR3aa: CASSLEGDRGSDTQYF

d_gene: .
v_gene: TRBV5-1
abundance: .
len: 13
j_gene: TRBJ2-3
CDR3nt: TGCGCCAGCAGCCTCCAAGCTTTCGATACGCAGTATTTT
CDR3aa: CASSLQAFDTQYF

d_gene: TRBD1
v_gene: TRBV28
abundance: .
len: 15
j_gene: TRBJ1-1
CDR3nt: TGTGCCAGCAGTAAAAACAGGGGGCTGATGGCTGAAGCTTTCTTT
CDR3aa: CASSKNRGLMAEAFF

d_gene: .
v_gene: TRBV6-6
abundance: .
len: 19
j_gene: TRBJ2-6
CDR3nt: TGTGCCAGCAGACTATGGGGTGGACAGTACTACTCTGGGGCCAACGTCCTGACTTTC
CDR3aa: CASRLWGGQYYSGANVLTF

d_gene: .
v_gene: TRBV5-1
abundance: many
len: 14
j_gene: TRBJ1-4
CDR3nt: TGCGCCAGCAGCTCGGGAGCCTATAATGAAAAACTGTTTTTT
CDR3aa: CASSSGAYNEKLFF

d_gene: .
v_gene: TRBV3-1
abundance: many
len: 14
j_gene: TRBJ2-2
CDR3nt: TGTGCCAGCAGCCGGTTCGGGAACACCGGGGAGCTGTTTTTT
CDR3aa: CASSRFGNTGELFF

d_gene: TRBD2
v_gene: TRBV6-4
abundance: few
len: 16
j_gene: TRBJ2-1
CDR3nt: TGTGCCAGCATCTTCGGGACTAGCGGGTCCTACAATGAGCAGTTCTTC
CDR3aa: CASIFGTSGSYNEQFF

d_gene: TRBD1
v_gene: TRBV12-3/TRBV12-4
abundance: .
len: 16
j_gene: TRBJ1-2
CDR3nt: TGTGCCAGCAGTTCGCTCCCGGGACAGGGGGCGGGTGGCTACACCTTC
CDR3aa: CASSSLPGQGAGGYTF

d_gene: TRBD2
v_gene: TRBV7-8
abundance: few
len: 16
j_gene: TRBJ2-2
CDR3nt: TGTGCCAGCAGCTTTGCGGGGGGCTCTGAGGCCGGGGAGCTGTTTTTT
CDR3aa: CASSFAGGSEAGELFF

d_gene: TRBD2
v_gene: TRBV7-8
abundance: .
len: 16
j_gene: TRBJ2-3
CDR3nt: TGTGCCAGCAGCTTAGGTCTAGCGGGGCCAGGGTATACGCAGTATTTT
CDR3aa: CASSLGLAGPGYTQYF

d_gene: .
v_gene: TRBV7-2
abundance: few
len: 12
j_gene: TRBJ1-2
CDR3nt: TGTGCCAGCAGCCAATCATCCTATGGCTACACCTTC
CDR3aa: CASSQSSYGYTF

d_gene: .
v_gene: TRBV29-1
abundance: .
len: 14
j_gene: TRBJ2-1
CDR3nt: TGCAGCTCCCGCCAGGGGGGCCGGAACAATGAGCAGTTCTTC
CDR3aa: CSSRQGGRNNEQFF

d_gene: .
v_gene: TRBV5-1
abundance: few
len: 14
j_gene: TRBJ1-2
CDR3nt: TGCGCCAGCAGCCCGGTGGCACAGGGTCGAGGCTACACCTTC
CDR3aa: CASSPVAQGRGYTF

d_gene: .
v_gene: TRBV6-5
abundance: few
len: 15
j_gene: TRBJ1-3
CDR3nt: TGTGCCAGCAGTTACGGACCGTTCACTGGAAACACCATATATTTT
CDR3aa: CASSYGPFTGNTIYF

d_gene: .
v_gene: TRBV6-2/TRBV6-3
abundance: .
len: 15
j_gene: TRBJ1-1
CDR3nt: TGTGCCAGCAGTTACTCGAAGGGGCTGAACACTGAAGCTTTCTTT
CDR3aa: CASSYSKGLNTEAFF

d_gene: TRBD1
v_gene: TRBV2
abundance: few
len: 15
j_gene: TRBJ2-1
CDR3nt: TGTGCCAGCGACTCCGGGACAGGTTCTTACAATGAGCAGTTCTTC
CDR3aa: CASDSGTGSYNEQFF

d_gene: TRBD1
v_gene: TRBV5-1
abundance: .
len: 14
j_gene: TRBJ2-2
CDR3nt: TGCGCCAGCAGGACAGGGCGTGGCACCGGGGAGCTGTTTTTT
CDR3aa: CASRTGRGTGELFF

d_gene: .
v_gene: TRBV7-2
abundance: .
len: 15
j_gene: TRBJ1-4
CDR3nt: TGTGCCAGCAGCTCGCCGACAGCCGATAATGAAAAACTGTTTTTT
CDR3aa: CASSSPTADNEKLFF

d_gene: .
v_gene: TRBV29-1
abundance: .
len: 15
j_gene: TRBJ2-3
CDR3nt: TGCAGCGTTAACCGGCAGGGTCGATTTTCAGATACGCAGTATTTT
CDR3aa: CSVNRQGRFSDTQYF

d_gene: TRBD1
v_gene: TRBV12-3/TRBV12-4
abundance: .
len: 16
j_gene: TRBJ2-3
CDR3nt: TGTGCCAGCAGTTTAGCGAGGAACAGGGGGCTAGATACGCAGTATTTT
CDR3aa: CASSLARNRGLDTQYF